This T cell receptor beta chain was sequenced during a study of blood T cell repertoires in COVID-19. Study-level background: The United States, Italy and Spain supplied acute and convalescent COVID-19 samples. Sample material is recorded as cDNA or gDNA derived from T cells, B-cell-depleted T cells, or PBMCs.

The CDR3 runs to 14 residues. CDR1 is SGHVS and CDR2 is FQNEAQ in the germline V gene. V lost 7 bases and J lost 1, with 14 bases in between. Method: immunoSEQ multiplex PCR; TCRdb's copy keeps in-frame clones and lacks some. The profile covers about 240,000 clones, with 88% appearing a single time and 0.99% taken by the ten largest. This rearrangement joins TRBV7-8 to TRBJ2-7, with D perhaps TRBD2 (6 bases). The sequence derives from a woman aged 35 to 49 who had recovered from COVID-19. The sample consisted of peripheral blood. CDR3 residues: CASTRGGISYEQYF. The CDR3 DNA reads as TGTGCCAGCACCCGGGGCGGGATTTCCTACGAGCAGTACTTC. Full variable domain (remainder filled in from reference TRBV7-8 and TRBJ2-7): GAGVSQSPRYKVAKRGQDVALRCDPISGHVSLFWYQQALGQGPEFLTYFQNEAQLDKSGLPSDRFFAERPEGSVSTLKIQRTQQEDSAVYLCASTRGGISYEQYFGPGTRLTVT.